This paragraph reports one TCR beta chain. Clones were sequenced by immunoSEQ multiplex PCR, and TCRdb holds only the in-frame ones, with some missing. The table includes over 200,000 clones, 85% to 90% detected once. This sample is drawn from a study of blood T cell repertoires in COVID-19. Looking at the study overall: Acute and convalescent COVID-19 specimens originated in the United States, Italy and Spain. Sample material is recorded as cDNA or gDNA derived from T cells, B-cell-depleted T cells, or PBMCs.

This CDR3 region has 17 residues. CDR1 and CDR2 (germline): SEHNR, FQNEAQ (reference sequence). V shed 1 base and J shed 0 bases, with 13 bases lying between them. Material for sequencing was peripheral blood. The receptor's source is a man younger than 35 with active or convalescent COVID-19. The gene calls are TRBV7-9 and TRBJ2-1; tentative D call: TRBD1 (5 bases). This CDR3 reads CASSLGGFTSSYNEQFF. The CDR3 nucleotides read TGTGCCAGCAGCTTAGGGGGCTTTACGAGCTCCTACAATGAGCAGTTCTTC.